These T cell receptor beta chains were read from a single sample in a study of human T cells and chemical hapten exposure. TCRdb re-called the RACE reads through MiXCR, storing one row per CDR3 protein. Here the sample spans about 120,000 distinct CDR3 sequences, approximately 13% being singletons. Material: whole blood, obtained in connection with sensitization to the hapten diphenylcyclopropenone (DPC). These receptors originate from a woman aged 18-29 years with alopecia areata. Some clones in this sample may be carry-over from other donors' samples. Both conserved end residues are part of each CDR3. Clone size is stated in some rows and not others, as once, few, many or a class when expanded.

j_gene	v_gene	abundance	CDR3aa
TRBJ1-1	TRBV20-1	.	CSAHSSGAHTEAFF
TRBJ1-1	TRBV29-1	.	CSVSFDRTNTEAFF
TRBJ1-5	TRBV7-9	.	CASSYSHQPQHF
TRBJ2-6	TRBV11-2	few	CASSWSSGANVLTF
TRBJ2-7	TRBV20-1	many	CSARRDYEQYF
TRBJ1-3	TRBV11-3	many	CASSLTGTSGNTIYF
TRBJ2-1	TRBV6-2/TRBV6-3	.	CASSRQGSNNEQFF
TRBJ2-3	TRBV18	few	CASSLAGAFTDTQYF
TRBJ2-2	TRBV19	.	CASSLRQSGELFF
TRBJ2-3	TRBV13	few	CASSLPSGFQADTQYF
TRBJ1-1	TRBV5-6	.	CASSFGASRMNTEAFF
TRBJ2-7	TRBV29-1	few	CSAQRICTYEQYF
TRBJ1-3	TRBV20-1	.	CSARATGGPGNTIYF
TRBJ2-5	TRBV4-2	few	CASSQDGGRGGETQYF
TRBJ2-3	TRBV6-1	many	CASRISGGAGDTQYF
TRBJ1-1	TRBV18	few	CASSSPSEAFF
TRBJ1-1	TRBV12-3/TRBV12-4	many	CASSPDSNTEAFF
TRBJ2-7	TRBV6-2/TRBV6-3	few	CASIRQGNSYEQYF
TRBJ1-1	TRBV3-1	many	CASSQDQGPASLIAFF
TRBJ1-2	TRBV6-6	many	CASRETGTGYGYTF
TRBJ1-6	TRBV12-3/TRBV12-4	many	CASSFRGGNNSPLHF
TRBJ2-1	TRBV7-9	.	CASSIRGDEQFF
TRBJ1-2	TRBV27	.	CASSPRGGANYGYTF
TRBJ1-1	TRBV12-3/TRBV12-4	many	CASRIMNTEAFF
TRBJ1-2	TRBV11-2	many	CASSFGNLGGYTF
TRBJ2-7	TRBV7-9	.	CASSLVGRARPYEQYF
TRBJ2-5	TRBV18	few	CASGSGQGKQETQYF
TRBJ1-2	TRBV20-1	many	CSARDRYRDRSGYTF
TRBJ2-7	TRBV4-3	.	CASSQEFLSPTYEQYF
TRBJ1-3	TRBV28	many	CASSLRGDGNTIYF
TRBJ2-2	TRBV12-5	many	CASGSSWVQQPGELFF
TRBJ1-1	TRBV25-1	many	CASSEGTGGLTEAFF
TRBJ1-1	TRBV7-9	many	CASSFQGGMNTEAFF
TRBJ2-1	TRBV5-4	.	CASSHTSLAGASYNEQFF
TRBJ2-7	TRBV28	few	CASSRAGTGDGQYF
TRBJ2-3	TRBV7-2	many	CASSLDWGGSPDTQYF
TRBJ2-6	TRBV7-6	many	CASSGGREKSGANVLTF
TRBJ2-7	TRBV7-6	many	CASSPRQRTYEQYF
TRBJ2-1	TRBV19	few	CASNVRPHNEQFF
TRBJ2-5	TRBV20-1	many	CSARGPLAGGRETQYF
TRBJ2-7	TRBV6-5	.	CASSYAWDRPYEQYF
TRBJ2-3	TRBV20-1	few	CSAGDRDSTDTQYF
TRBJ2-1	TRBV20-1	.	CSPLENSYNEQFF
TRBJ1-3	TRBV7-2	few	CASSLRGSASGNTIYF
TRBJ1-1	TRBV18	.	CASSLRGANTEAFF
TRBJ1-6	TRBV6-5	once	CASSYPGDSPLHF
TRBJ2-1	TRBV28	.	CASSFKVGQGTF
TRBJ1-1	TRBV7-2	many	CASSLVIGTGGEAFF
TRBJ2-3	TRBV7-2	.	CASSIRLAGGLTLYTDTQYF
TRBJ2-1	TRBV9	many	CASSGSGGSYNEQFF
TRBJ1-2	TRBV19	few	CASLPDRSPANYGYTF
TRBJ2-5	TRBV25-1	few	CASSEKTASAGQYF
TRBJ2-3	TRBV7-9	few	CASSLTVGIVADTQYF
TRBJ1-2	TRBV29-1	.	CSVDHRDGYTF
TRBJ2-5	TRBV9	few	CASSAQGGVGETQYF
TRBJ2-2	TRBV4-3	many	CASSTQPGQGTGELFF
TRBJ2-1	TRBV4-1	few	CASSQVVGPNEQFF
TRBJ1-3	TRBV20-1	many	CSASRQGVSPSGNTIYF